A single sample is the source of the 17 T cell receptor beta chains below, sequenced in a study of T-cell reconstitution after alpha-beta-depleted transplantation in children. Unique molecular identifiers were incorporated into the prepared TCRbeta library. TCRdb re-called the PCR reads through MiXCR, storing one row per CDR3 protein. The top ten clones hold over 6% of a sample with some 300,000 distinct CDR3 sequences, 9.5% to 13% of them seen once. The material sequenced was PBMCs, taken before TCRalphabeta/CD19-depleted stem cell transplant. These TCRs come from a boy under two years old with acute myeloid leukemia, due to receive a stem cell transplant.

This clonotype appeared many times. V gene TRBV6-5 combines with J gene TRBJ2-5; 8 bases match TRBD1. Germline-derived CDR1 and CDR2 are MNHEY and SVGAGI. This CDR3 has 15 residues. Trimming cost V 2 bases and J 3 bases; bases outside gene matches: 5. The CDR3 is CASSYLPTGEETQYF. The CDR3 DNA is TGTGCCAGCAGTTACCTACCGACAGGGGAAGAGACCCAGTACTTC.

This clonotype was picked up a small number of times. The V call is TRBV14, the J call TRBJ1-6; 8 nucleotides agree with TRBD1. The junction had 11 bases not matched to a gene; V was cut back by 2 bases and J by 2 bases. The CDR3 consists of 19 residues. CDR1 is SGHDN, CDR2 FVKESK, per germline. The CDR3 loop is CASSQRAGQAGTYNSPLHF. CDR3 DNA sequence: TGTGCCAGCAGCCAAAGAGCGGGACAGGCCGGGACCTATAATTCACCCCTCCACTTT.

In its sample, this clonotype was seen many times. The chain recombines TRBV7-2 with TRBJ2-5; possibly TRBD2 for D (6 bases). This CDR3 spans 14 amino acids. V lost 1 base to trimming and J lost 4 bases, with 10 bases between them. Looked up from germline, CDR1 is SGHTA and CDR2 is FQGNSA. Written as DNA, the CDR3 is TGTGCCAGCAGCTTAGTCGGGAGTGGAGAGACCCAGTACTTC. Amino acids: CASSLVGSGETQYF.

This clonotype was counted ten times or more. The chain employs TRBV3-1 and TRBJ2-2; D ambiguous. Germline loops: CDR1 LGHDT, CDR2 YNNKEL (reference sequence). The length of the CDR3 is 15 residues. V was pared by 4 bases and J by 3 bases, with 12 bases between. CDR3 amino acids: CASSPQGAYTGELFF. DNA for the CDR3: TGTGCCAGCAGCCCCCAAGGTGCCTACACCGGGGAGCTGTTTTTT. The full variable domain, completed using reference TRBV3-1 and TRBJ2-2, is DTAVSQTPKYLVTQMGNDKSIKCEQNLGHDTMYWYKQDSKKFLKIMFSYNNKELIINETVPNRFSPKSPDKAHLNLHINSLELGDSAVYFCASSPQGAYTGELFFGEGSRLTVL.

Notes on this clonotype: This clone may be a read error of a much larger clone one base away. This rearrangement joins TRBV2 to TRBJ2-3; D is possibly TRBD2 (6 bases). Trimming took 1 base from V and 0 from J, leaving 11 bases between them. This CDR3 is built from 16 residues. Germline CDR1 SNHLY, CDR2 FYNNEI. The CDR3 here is CASSEDGGESTDTQYF. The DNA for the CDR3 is TGTGCCAGCAGTGAAGACGGCGGGGAGAGCACAGATACGCAGTATTTT.

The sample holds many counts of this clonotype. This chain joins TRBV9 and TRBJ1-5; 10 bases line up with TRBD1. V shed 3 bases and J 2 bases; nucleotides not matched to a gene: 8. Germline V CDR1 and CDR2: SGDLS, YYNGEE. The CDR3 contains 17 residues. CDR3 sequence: CASSAGTGASGNQPQHF. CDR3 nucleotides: TGTGCCAGCAGCGCCGGGACAGGGGCTAGCGGCAATCAGCCCCAGCATTTT.

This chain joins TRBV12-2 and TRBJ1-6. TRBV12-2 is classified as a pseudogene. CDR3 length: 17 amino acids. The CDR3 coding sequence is TGTGCAAGTCGCTTCTTAGAGTTAAATGGGGAGAGTTCACCCCTCCACTTT. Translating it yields CASRFLELNGESSPLHF.

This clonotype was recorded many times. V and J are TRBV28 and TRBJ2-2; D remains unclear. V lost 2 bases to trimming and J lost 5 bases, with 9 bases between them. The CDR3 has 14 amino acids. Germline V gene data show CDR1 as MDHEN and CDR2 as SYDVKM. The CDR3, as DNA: TGTGCCAGCAGTTTAGGCCGGGTTACCGGGGAGCTGTTTTTT. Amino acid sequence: CASSLGRVTGELFF.

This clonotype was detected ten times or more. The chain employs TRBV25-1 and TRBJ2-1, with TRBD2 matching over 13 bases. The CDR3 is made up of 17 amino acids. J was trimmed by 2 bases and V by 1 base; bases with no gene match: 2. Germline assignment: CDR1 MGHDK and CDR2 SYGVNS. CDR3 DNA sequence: TGTGCCAGCAGTGAATGGGGACTAGCGGGGCCCTACAATGAGCAGTTCTTC. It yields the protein CASSEWGLAGPYNEQFF.

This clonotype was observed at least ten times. The CDR3 DNA follows: TGTGCCAGCAGCTTATCCCTTGGGATGAACACCGGGGAGCTGTTTTTT. Translated, it gives CASSLSLGMNTGELFF. The V call is TRBV7-2, the J call TRBJ2-2; the D is unclear. Germline V gene data show CDR1 as SGHTA and CDR2 as FQGNSA. V lost 2 bases to trimming and J lost 1 base, with 11 bases between them. The CDR3 is made up of 16 amino acids.

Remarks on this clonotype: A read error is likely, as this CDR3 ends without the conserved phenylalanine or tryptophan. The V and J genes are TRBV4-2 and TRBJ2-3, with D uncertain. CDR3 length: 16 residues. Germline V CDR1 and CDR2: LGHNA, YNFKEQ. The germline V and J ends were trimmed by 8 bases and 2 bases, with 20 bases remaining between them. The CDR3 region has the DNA TGTGCCAGCGGCAAGGACCGGACGACGGCCACAGATACGCAGTATCTT. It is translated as CASGKDRTTATDTQYL.

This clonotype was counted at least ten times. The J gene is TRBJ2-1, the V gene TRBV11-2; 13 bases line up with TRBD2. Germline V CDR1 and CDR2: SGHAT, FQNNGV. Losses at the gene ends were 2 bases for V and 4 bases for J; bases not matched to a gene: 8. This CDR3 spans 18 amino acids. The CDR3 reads CASSLKPGLAGEYNEQFF. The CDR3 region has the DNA TGTGCCAGCAGCTTAAAACCTGGACTAGCGGGGGAGTACAATGAGCAGTTCTTC.

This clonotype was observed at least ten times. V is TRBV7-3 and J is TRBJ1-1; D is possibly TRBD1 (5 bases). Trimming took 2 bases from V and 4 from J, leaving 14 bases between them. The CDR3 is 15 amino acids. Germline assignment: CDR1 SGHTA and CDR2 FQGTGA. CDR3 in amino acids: CASSLQGGEVTEAFF. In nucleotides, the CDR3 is TGTGCCAGCAGCTTACAGGGAGGGGAGGTCACTGAAGCTTTCTTT.

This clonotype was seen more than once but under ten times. The chain's CDR3 is CSAQIGSESADTQYF. CDR3 in DNA: TGCAGCGCCCAGATCGGGAGCGAGAGCGCAGATACGCAGTATTTT. V gene TRBV29-1 combines with J gene TRBJ2-3; weak D call: TRBD2 (6 bases). The CDR3 is 15 residues long. Germline CDR1 reads SQVTM; CDR2 reads ANQGSEA. V dropped 7 bases and J dropped 4 bases, with 21 bases sitting between them.

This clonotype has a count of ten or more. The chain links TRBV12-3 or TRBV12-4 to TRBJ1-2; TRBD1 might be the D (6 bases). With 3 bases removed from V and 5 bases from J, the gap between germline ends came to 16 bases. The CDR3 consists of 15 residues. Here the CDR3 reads CASSFETTGIYGYTF. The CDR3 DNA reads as TGTGCCAGCAGTTTTGAGACCACAGGGATATATGGCTACACCTTC.

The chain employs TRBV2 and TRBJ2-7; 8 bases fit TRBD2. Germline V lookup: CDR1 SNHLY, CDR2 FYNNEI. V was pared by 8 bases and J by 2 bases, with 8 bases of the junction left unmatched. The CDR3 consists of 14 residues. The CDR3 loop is CASFGGDSTYEQYF. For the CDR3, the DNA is TGTGCCAGCTTCGGGGGGGACTCTACCTACGAGCAGTACTTC.

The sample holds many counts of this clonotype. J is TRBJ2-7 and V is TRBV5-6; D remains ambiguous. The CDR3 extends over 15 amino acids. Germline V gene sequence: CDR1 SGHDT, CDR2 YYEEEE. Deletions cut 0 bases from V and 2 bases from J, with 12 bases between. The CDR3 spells CASSLAPAVAYEQYF. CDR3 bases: TGTGCCAGCAGCTTGGCCCCGGCGGTGGCCTACGAGCAGTACTTC.